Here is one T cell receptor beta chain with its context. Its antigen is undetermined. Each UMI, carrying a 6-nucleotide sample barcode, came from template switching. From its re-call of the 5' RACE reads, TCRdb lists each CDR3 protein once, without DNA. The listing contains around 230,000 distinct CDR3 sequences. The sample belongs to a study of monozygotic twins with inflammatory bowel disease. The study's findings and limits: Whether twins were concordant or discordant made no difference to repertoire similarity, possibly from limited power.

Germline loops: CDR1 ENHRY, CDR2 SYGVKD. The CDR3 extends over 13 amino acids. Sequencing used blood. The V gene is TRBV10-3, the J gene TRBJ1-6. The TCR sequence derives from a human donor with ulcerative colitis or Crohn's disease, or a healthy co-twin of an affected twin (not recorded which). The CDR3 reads CATNLSDNSPLHF.